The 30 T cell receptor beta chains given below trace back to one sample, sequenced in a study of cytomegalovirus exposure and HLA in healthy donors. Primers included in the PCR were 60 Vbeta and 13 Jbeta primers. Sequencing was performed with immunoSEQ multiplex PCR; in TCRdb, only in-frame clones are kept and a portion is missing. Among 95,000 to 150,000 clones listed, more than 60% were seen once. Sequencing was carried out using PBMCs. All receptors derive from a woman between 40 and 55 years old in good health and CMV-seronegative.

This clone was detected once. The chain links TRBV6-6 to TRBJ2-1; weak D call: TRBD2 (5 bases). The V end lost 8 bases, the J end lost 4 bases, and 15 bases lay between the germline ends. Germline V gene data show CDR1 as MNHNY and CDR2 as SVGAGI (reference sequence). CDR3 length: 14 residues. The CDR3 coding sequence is TGTGCCAGCTCTGGACTGCCCACGTACAATGAGCAGTTCTTC. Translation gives CASSGLPTYNEQFF.

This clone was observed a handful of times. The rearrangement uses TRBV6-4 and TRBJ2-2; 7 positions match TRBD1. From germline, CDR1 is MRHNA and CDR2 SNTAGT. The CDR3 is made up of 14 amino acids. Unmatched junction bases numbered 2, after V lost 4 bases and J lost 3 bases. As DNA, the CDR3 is TGTGCCAGCAGTGGACAGGGCGACACCGGGGAGCTGTTTTTT. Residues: CASSGQGDTGELFF.

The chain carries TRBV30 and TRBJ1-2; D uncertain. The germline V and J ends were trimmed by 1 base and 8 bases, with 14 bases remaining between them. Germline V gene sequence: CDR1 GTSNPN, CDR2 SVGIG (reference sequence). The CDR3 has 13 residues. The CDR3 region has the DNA TGTGCCTGGAGTGCTTCCCCCGGAGTAGGCTACACCTTC. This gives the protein CAWSASPGVGYTF.

This chain's CDR3 is CASSSTSGRAAYEQYF. The CDR3, as DNA: TGTGCCAGCAGCTCGACTAGCGGGAGGGCCGCCTACGAGCAGTACTTC. The chain links TRBV5-4 to TRBJ2-7, with 14 bases that match TRBD2. V shed 3 bases and J 2 bases; nucleotides not matched to a gene: 4. This CDR3 spans 16 amino acids. The V gene's germline CDR1 is SGHNT and CDR2 YYREEE (reference sequence).

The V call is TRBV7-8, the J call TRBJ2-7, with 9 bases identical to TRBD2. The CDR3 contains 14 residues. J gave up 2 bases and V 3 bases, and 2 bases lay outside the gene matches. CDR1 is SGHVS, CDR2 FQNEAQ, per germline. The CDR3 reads CASSFAGGAYEQYF. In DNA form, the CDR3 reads TGTGCCAGCAGCTTTGCGGGGGGGGCCTACGAGCAGTACTTC.

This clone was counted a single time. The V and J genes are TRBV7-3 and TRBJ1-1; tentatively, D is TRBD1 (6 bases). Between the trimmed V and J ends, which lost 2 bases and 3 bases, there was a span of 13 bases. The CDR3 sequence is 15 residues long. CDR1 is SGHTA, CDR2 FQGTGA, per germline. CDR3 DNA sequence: TGTGCCAGCAGCTTAGGGCGGGGGCCATACACTGAAGCTTTCTTT. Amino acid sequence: CASSLGRGPYTEAFF.

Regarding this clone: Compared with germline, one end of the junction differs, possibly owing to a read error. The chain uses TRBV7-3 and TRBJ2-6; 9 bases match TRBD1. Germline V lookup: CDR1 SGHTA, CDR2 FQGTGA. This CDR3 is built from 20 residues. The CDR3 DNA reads TGTTCCAGCAGCTTAACTGTTCTGGGACAGGGAGCCCCTGGGGCCAACGTCCTGACTTTC. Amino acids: CSSSLTVLGQGAPGANVLTF.

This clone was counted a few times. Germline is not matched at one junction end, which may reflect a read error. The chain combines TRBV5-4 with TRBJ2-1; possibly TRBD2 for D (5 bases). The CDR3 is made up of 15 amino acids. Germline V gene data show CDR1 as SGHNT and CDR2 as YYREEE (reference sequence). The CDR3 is CASSQDGNRLNEQFF. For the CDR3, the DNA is TGCGCCAGCAGCCAAGACGGAAACAGACTAAATGAGCAGTTCTTC.

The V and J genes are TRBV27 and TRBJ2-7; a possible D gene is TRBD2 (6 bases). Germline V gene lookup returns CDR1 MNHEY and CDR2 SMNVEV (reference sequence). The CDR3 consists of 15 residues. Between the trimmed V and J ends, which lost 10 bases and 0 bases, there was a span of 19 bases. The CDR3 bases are TGTGCCACCAGAGAATTTGGGGGGTCCTCCTACGAGCAGTACTTC. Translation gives CATREFGGSSYEQYF.

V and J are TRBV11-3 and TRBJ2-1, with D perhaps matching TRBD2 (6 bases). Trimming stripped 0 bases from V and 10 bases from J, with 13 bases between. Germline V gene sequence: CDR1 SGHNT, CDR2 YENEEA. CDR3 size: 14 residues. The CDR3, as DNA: TGTGCCAGCAGCTTAGAATCTAGCGCCAACGAGCAGTTCTTC. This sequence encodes CASSLESSANEQFF.

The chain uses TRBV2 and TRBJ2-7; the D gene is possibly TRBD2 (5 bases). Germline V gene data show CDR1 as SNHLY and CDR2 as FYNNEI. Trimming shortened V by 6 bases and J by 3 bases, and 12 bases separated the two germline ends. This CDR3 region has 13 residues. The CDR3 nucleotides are TGTGCCAGCAGCGACGGACTTAACTACGAGCAGTACTTC. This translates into CASSDGLNYEQYF. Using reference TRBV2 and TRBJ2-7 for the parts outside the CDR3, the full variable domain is EPEVTQTPSHQVTQMGQEVILRCVPISNHLYFYWYRQILGQKVEFLVSFYNNEISEKSEIFDDQFSVERPDGSNFTLKIRSTKLEDSAMYFCASSDGLNYEQYFGPGTRLTVT.

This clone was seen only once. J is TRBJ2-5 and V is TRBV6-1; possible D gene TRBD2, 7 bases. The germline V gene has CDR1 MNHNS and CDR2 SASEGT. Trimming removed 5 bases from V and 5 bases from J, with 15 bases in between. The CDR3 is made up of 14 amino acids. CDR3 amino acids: CASSLNGGLETQYF. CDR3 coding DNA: TGTGCCAGCAGTCTAAACGGGGGGCTGGAGACCCAGTACTTC.

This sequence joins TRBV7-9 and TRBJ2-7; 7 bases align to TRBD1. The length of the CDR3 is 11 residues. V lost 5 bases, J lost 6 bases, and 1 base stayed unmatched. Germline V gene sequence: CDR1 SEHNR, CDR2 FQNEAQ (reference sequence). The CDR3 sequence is CASSPGGEQYF. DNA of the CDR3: TGTGCCAGCAGCCCAGGGGGCGAGCAGTACTTC.

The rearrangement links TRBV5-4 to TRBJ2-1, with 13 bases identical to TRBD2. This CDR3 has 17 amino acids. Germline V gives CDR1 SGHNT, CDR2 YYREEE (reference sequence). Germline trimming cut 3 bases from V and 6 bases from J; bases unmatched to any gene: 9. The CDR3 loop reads CASSSRTSGGIRNEQFF. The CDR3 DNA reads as TGTGCCAGCAGCTCGCGGACTAGCGGGGGTATCCGCAATGAGCAGTTCTTC.

Here the CDR3 DNA reads TGTGCCAGCAGTGGACAGGGGATCGCCGGGGAGCTGTTTTTT. Its translation is CASSGQGIAGELFF. This chain joins TRBV28 and TRBJ2-2; 9 bases align to TRBD1. Trimming cost V 5 bases and J 6 bases; bases outside gene matches: 4. In germline, CDR1 is MDHEN, CDR2 SYDVKM. The CDR3 runs to 14 residues. The variable domain in full, completed from reference TRBV28 and TRBJ2-2, reads DVKVTQSSRYLVKRTGEKVFLECVQDMDHENMFWYRQDPGLGLRLIYFSYDVKMKEKGDIPEGYSVSREKKERFSLILESASTNQTSMYLCASSGQGIAGELFFGEGSRLTVL.

The CDR3 loop reads CASSPDRISNQPQHF. The CDR3 DNA sequence: TGTGCCAGCAGCCCCGACAGGATTAGCAATCAGCCCCAGCATTTT. V and J are TRBV7-6 and TRBJ1-5, with D perhaps matching TRBD1 (6 bases). Germline V gene sequence: CDR1 SGHVS, CDR2 FNYEAQ. Trimming stripped 5 bases from V and 0 bases from J, with 11 bases between. This CDR3 contains 15 residues.

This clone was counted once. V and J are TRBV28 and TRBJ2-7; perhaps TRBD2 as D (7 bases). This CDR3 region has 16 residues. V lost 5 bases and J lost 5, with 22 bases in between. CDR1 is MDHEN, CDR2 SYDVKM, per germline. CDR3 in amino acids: CASSPMGGLLSNEQYF. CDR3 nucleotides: TGTGCCAGCAGTCCCATGGGGGGGCTCCTTTCCAACGAGCAGTACTTC.

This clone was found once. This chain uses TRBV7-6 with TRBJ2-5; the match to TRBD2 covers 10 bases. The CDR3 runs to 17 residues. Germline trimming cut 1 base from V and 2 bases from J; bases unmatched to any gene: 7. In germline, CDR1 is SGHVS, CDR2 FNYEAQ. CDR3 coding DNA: TGTGCCAGCAGCTTAGGTCTAGCGGGGGCAGGGCAAGAGACCCAGTACTTC. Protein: CASSLGLAGAGQETQYF.

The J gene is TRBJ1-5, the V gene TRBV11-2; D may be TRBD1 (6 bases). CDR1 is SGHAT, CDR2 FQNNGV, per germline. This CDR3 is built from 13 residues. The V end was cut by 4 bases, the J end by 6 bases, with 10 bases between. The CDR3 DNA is TGTGCCAGCAGCTCACAGGGTAGTCAGCCCCAGCATTTT. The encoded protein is CASSSQGSQPQHF. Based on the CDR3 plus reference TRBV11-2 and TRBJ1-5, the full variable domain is EAGVAQSPRYKIIEKRQSVAFWCNPISGHATLYWYQQILGQGPKLLIQFQNNGVVDDSQLPKDRFSAERLKGVDSTLKIQPAKLEDSAVYLCASSSQGSQPQHFGDGTRLSIL.

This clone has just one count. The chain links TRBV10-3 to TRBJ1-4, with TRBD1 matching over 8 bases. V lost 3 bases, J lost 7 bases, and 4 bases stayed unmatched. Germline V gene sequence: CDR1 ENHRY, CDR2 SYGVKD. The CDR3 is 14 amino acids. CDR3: CAISDDRGGEKLFF. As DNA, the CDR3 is TGTGCCATCAGTGACGACAGGGGAGGTGAAAAACTGTTTTTT.

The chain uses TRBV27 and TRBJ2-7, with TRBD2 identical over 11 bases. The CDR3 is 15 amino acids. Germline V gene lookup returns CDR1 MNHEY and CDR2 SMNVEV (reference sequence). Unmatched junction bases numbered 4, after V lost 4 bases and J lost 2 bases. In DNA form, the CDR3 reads TGTGCCAGCAGTTCACTAGCGGGAGACGCCTACGAGCAGTACTTC. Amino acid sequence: CASSSLAGDAYEQYF.

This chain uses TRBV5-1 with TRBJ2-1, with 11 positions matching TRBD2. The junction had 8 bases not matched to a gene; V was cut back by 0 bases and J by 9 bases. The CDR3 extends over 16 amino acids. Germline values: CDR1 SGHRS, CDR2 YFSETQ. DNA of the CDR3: TGCGCCAGCAGCTTGGTATTAGCGGGAGGGGCAGTTGAGCAGTTCTTC. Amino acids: CASSLVLAGGAVEQFF.

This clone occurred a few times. The CDR3 is CASSSFRAGGRDTQYF. As DNA, the CDR3 is TGTGCCAGCAGTTCCTTTCGGGCGGGAGGACGAGATACGCAGTATTTT. The chain is built from TRBV28 and TRBJ2-3; TRBD2 matches 8 bases. The germline CDR1 and CDR2 sequences are MDHEN and SYDVKM. There are 16 residues in the CDR3. The V and J ends lost 4 bases and 5 bases, in that order; junction bases with no gene match: 11.

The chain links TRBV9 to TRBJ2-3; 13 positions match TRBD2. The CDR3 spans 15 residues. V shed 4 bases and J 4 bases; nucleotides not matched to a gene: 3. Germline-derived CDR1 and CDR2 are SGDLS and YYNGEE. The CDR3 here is CASSTTSGGSDTQYF. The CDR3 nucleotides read TGTGCCAGCAGCACGACTAGCGGGGGGTCAGATACGCAGTATTTT.

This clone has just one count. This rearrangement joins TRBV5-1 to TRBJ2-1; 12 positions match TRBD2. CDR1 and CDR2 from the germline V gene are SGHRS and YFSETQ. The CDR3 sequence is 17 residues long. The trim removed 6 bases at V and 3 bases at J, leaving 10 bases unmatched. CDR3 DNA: TGCGCCAGCATAGGGACTAGCGGGCAGCTTGGCTACAATGAGCAGTTCTTC. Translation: CASIGTSGQLGYNEQFF.

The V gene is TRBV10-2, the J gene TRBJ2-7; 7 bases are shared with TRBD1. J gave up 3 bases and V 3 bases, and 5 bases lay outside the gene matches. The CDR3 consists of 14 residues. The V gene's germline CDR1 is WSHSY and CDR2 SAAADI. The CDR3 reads CASSDLDRVYEQYF. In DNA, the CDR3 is TGCGCCAGCAGTGACCTCGACAGGGTCTACGAGCAGTACTTC.

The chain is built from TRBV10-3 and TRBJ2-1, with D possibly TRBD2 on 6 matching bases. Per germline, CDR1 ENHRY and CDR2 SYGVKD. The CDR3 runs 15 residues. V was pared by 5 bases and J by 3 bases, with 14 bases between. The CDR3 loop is CAISTPGTLYNEQFF. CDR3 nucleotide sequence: TGTGCCATCAGTACACCCGGGACTCTCTACAATGAGCAGTTCTTC.

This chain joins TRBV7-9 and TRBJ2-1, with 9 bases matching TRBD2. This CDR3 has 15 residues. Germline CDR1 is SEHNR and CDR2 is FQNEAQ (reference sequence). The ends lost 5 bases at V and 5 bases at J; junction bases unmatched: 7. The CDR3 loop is CASSTPGLANNEQFF. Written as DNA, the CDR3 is TGTGCCAGCAGCACCCCGGGACTAGCTAACAATGAGCAGTTCTTC.

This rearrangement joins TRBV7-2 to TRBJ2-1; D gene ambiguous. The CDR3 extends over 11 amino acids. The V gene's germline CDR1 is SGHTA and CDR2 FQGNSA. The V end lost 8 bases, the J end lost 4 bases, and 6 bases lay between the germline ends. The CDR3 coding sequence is TGTGCCAGCGCCTATTACAATGAGCAGTTCTTC. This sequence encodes CASAYYNEQFF.

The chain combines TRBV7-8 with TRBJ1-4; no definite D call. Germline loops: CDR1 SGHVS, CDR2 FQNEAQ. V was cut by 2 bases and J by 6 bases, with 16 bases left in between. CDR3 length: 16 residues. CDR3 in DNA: TGTGCCAGCAGCTTAAATGCCCCGAGGAATCATGAAAAACTGTTTTTT. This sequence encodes CASSLNAPRNHEKLFF.